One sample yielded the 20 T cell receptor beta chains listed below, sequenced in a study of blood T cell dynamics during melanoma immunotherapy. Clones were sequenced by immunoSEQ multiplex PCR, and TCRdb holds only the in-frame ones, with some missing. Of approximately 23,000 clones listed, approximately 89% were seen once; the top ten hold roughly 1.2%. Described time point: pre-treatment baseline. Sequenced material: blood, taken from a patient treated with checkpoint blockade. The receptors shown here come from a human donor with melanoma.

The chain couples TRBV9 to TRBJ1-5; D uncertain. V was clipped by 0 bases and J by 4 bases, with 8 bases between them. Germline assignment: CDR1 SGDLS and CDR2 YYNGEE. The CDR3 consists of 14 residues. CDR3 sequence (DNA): TGTGCCAGCAGCGTAGGTAGCGGGAATCAGCCCCAGCATTTT. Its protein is CASSVGSGNQPQHF.

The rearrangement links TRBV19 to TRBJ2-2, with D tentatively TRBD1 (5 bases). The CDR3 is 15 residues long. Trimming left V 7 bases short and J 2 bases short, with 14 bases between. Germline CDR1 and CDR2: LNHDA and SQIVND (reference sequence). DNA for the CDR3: TGTGCCAGTATTATGACCAGGGCAAACACCGGGGAGCTGTTTTTT. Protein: CASIMTRANTGELFF.

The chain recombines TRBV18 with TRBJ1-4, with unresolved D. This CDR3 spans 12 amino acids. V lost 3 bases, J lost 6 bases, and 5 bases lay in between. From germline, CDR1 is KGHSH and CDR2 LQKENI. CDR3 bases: TGTGCCAGCTCACCTGGTTATGAAAAACTGTTTTTT. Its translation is CASSPGYEKLFF.

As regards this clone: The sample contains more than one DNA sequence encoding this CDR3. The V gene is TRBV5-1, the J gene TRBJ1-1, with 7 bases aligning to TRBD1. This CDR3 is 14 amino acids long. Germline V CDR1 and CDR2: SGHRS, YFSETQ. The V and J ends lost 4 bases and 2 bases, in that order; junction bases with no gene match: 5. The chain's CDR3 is CASSLEGANTEAFF. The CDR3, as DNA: TGCGCCAGCAGCCTGGAGGGGGCCAACACTGAAGCTTTCTTT.

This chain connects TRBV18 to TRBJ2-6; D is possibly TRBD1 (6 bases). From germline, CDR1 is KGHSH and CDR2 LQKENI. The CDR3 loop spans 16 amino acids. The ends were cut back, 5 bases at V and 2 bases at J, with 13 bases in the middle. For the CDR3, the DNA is TGTGCCAGCTCAACAGTACAGGGAGCTGGGGCCAACGTCCTGACTTTC. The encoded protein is CASSTVQGAGANVLTF.

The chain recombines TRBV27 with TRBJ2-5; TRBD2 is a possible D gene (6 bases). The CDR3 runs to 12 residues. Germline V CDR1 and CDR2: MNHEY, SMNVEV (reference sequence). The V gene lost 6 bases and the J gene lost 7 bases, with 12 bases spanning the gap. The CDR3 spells CASSYNGGTQYF. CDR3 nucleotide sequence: TGTGCCAGCAGCTACAACGGGGGGACCCAGTACTTC.

This CDR3 is CASSLGTGPYEQYF. Here the CDR3 DNA reads TGTGCCAGCAGCTTAGGGACAGGACCCTACGAGCAGTACTTC. V usage is TRBV11-2 and J usage is TRBJ2-7; TRBD1 matches at 7 bases. J gave up 2 bases and V 1 base, and 2 bases lay outside the gene matches. Germline assignment: CDR1 SGHAT and CDR2 FQNNGV. The CDR3 has 14 residues.

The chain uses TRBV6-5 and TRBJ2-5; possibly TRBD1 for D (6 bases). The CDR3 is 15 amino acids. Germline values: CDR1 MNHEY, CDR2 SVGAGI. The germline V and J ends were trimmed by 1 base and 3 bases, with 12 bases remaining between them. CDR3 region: CASSYFDRFKETQYF. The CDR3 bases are TGTGCCAGCAGTTACTTCGACAGGTTTAAAGAGACCCAGTACTTC.

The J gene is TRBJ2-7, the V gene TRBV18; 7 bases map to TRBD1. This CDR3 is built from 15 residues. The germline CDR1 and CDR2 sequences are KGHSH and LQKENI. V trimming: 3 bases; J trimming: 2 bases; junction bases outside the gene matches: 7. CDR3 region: CASSPATGPTYEQYF. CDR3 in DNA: TGTGCCAGCTCACCCGCGACAGGGCCCACCTACGAGCAGTACTTC.

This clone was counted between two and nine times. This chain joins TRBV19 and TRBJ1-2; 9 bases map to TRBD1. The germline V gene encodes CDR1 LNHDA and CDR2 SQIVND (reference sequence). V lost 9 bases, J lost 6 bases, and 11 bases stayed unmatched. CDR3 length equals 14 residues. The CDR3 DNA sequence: TGTGCCAGCCTCCCAGCATGGGACAGGGATGGCTACACCTTC. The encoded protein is CASLPAWDRDGYTF.

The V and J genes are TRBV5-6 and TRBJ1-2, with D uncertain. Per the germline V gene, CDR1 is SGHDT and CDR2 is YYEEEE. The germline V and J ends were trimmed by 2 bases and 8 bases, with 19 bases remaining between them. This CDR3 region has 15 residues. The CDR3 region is CASSFGSSLISGYTF. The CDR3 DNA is TGTGCCAGCAGCTTTGGGAGCTCCCTGATCTCCGGCTACACCTTC.

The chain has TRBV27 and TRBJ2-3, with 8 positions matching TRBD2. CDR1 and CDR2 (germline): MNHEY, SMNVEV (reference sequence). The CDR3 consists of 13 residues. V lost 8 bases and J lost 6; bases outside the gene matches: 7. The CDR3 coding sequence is TGTGCCAGCGGAACGGGGGGGCCGGATACGCAGTATTTT. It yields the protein CASGTGGPDTQYF.

Written as DNA, the CDR3 is TGCGCCAGCAGAGGCATTATTCTAAACTCCTACGAGCAGTACTTC. Protein sequence: CASRGIILNSYEQYF. V and J are TRBV10-1 and TRBJ2-7, with D uncertain. Germline CDR1 reads WNHNN; CDR2 reads SYGVQD (reference sequence). The V gene lost 6 bases and the J gene lost 0 bases, with 15 bases spanning the gap. This CDR3 contains 15 residues.

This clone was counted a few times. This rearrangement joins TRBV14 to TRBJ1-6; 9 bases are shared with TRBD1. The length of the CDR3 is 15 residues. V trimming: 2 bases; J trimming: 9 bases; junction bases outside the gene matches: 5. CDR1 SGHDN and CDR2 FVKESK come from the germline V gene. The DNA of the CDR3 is TGTGCCAGCAGCCAATGGACAGGGGTTAGTTCACCCCTCCACTTT. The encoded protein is CASSQWTGVSSPLHF.

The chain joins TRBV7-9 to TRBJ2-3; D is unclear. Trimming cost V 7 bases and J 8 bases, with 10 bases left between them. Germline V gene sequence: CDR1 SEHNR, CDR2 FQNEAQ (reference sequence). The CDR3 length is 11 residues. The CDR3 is CASTRVGTQYF. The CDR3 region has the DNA TGTGCCAGCACCCGTGTAGGTACGCAGTATTTT.

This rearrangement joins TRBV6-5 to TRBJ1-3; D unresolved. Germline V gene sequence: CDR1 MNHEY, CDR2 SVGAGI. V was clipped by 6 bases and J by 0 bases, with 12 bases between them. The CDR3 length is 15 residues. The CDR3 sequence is CASSVDPSSGNTIYF. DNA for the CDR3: TGTGCCAGCAGCGTGGACCCGAGCTCTGGAAACACCATATATTTT.

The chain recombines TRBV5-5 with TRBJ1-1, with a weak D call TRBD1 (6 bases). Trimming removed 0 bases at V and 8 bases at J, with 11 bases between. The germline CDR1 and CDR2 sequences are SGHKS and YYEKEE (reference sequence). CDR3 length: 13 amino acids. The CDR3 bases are TGTGCCAGCAGCTTGGCGTCCGGGACAGAAGCTTTCTTT. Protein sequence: CASSLASGTEAFF.

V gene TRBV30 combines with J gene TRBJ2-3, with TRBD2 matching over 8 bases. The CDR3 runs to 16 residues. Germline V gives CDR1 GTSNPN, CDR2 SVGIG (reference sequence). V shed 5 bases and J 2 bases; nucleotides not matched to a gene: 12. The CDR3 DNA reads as TGTGCCTGGGGACGTCAGGGGCGGGGGGTCACAGATACGCAGTATTTT. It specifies CAWGRQGRGVTDTQYF.

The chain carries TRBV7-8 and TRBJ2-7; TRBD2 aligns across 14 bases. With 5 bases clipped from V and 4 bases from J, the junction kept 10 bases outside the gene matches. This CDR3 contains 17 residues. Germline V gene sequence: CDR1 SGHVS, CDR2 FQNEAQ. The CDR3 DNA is TGTGCCAGCAGCCCATCCGGACTAGCGGGAGGTCCTTACGAGCAGTACTTC. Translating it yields CASSPSGLAGGPYEQYF.

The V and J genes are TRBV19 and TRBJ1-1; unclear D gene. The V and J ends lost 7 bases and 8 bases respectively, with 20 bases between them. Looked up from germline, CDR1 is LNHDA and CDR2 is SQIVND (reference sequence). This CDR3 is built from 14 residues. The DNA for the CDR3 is TGTGCCAGTACCTCCCTCCCCAACAGACCCGAAGCTTTCTTT. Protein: CASTSLPNRPEAFF.